These 7 T cell receptor beta chains originate from one sample sequenced in a study of vaccination and CD4 T cells after COVID-19. The antigens these receptors bind are not known. Sequencing of cultured CD4+ T cell DNA used the Oncomine TCR Beta short-read assay. TCRdb analysed the PCR reads with MiXCR anew, one entry per CDR3 protein. The table records roughly 15,000 distinct CDR3 sequences, 45% to 55% of them present only once. Stated treatment: roughly ten-day PBMC culture with coronavirus spike peptide pools or control peptides (ViraFEST assay). The sequenced sample was CD4+ T cells from blood, cultured in vitro. The origin of the receptors is a human donor who had recovered from COVID-19.

This chain connects TRBV20-1 to TRBJ2-1; 15 nucleotides match TRBD2. Germline assignment: CDR1 DFQATT and CDR2 SNEGSKA (reference sequence). V shed 4 bases, J shed 7 bases, and the junction held 14 bases outside the gene matches. The CDR3 length is 18 residues. CDR3 in amino acids: CSAIRTSGRASFGNEQFF. Written as DNA, the CDR3 is TGCAGTGCTATACGGACTAGCGGGAGGGCCAGTTTCGGTAATGAGCAGTTCTTC.

The V and J genes are TRBV12-3 or TRBV12-4 and TRBJ1-2; weak D call: TRBD1 (5 bases). The CDR3 runs to 15 residues. V gave up 6 bases and J gave up 4 bases, with 18 bases separating them. The CDR3 spells CASRSDRGSVYGYTF. CDR3 DNA: TGTGCCAGCAGATCCGATAGGGGTTCCGTCTATGGCTACACCTTC.

This clonotype occurred a few times. The rearrangement joins TRBV10-3 to TRBJ2-5, with D perhaps TRBD1 or TRBD2 (5 bases each). Germline CDR1 is ENHRY and CDR2 is SYGVKD. The CDR3 loop spans 15 amino acids. V was pared by 11 bases and J by 1 base, with 20 bases between. CDR3 amino acids: CAGRSGQSLQETQYF. CDR3 nucleotide sequence: TGTGCCGGACGATCGGGGCAATCCCTCCAAGAGACCCAGTACTTC.

Points on this clonotype: Its ends do not fully match the called genes, so a read error is possible. The rearrangement joins TRBV7-7 to TRBJ2-5; D possibly uses TRBD1 or TRBD2 (6 bases each). This CDR3 has 15 residues. From germline, CDR1 is SSHAT and CDR2 FNYEAQ (reference sequence). The CDR3 DNA is TGTGCTAGCAGCCCCCGGGCCGGGGGCGGGGAGACCCAGTACTTC. The encoded protein is CASSPRAGGGETQYF.

The rearrangement uses TRBV25-1 and TRBJ2-1; 13 nucleotides match TRBD2. This CDR3 has 21 residues. Germline V gene lookup returns CDR1 MGHDK and CDR2 SYGVNS. Unmatched junction bases numbered 16, after V lost 3 bases and J lost 2 bases. The CDR3 region has the DNA TGTGCCAGCAGTGAGGGCCCTAACCGGACTAGCGGGAGAGGTACCTACAATGAGCAGTTCTTC. Encoded protein: CASSEGPNRTSGRGTYNEQFF.

In this sample, this clonotype turned up a few times. The gene calls are TRBV7-2 and TRBJ2-7; 7 bases are a match to TRBD1. The V and J ends lost 1 base and 4 bases, in that order; junction bases with no gene match: 7. This CDR3 is built from 15 residues. Looked up from germline, CDR1 is SGHTA and CDR2 is FQGNSA. CDR3 in amino acids: CASSLGTGRSYEQYF. The CDR3, as DNA: TGTGCCAGCAGCTTAGGGACAGGACGATCTTACGAGCAGTACTTC.

The rearrangement joins TRBV28 to TRBJ1-1, with 10 positions matching TRBD1. CDR3 length: 15 amino acids. V dropped 6 bases and J dropped 7; count of bases not matched to a gene: 11. Germline lookup yields CDR1 MDHEN and CDR2 SYDVKM. CDR3 coding DNA: TGTGCCAGCAGCAACCCGACAGGGGGCATCGATGAAGCTTTCTTT. As protein: CASSNPTGGIDEAFF.